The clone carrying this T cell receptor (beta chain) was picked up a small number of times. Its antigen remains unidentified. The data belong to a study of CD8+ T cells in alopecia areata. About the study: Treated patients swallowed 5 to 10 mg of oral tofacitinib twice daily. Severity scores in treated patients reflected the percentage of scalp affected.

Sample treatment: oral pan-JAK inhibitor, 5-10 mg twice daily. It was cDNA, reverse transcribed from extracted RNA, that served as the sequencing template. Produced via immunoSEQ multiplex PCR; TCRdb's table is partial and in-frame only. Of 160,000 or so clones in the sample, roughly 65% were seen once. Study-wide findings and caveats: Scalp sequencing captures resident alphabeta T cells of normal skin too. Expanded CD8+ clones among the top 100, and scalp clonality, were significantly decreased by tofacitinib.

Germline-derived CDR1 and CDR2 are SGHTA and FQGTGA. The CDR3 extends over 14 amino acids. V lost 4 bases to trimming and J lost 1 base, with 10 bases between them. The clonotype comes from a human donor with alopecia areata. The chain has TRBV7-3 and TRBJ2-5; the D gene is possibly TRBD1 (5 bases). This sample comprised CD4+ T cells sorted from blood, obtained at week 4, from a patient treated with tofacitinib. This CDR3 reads CASSSGHAQETQYF. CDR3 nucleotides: TGTGCCAGCAGCTCCGGACATGCCCAAGAGACCCAGTACTTC.